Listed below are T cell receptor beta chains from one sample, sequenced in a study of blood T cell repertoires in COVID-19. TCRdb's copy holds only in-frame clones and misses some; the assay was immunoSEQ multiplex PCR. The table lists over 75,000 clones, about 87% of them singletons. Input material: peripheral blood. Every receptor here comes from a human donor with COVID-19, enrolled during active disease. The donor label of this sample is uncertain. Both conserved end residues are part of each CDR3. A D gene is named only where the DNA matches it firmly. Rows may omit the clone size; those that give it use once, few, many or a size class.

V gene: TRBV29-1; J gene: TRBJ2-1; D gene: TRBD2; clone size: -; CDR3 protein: CSVIGLAGGPGEQFF; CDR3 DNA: TGCAGCGTCATCGGACTAGCGGGAGGGCCCGGTGAGCAGTTCTTC
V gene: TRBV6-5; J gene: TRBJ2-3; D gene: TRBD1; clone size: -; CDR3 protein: CASSRTGYTDTQYF; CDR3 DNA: TGTGCCAGCAGTAGGACAGGGTATACAGATACGCAGTATTTT
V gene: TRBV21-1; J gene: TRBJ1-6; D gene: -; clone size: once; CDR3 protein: CASSKEQKEGFNSNSPLHF; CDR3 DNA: TGTGCCAGCAGCAAAGAACAGAAGGAGGGGTTTAATTCGAATTCACCCCTCCACTTT
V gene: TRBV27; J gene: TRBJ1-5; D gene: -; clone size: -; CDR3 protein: CASSLSPTGQPQHF; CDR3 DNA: TGTGCCAGCAGTTTATCCCCTACAGGGCAGCCCCAGCATTTT
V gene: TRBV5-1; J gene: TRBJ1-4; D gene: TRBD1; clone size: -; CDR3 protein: CASSATGTGVRLGEKLFF; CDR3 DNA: TGCGCCAGCAGCGCGACCGGGACAGGGGTTCGGTTGGGTGAAAAACTGTTTTTT
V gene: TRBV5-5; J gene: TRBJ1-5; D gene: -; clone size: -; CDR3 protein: CASSLFRGDNQPQHF; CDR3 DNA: TGTGCCAGCAGCTTGTTCCGGGGGGACAATCAGCCCCAGCATTTT
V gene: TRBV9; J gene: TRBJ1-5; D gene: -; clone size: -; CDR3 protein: CASSVSGDNQPQHF; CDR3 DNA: TGTGCCAGCAGCGTTTCAGGGGACAATCAGCCCCAGCATTTT
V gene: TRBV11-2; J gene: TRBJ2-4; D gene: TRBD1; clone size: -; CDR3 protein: CASSSIWTGGAGNIQYF; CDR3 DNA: TGTGCCAGCAGCTCCATCTGGACAGGGGGCGCAGGAAACATTCAGTACTTC
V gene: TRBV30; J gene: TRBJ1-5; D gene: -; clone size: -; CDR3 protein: CAWSVSTADGPQHF; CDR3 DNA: TGTGCCTGGAGTGTAAGCACAGCCGATGGGCCCCAGCATTTT
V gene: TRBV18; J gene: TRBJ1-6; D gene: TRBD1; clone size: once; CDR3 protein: CASSPPNETGDRSPLHF; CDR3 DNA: TGTGCCAGCTCACCACCGAACGAGACAGGGGATAGATCACCCCTCCACTTT
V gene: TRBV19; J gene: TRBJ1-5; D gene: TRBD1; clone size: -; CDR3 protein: CASSGQGGNQPQHF; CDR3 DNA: TGTGCCAGTAGTGGACAGGGGGGCAATCAGCCCCAGCATTTT
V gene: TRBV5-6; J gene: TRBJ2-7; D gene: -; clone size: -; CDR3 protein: CASSLEGGSSYEQYF; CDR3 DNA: TGTGCCAGCAGCTTGGAAGGGGGTAGCTCCTACGAGCAGTACTTC
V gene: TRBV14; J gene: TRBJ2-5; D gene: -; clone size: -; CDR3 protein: CASSQDRAGGEETQYF; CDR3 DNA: TGTGCCAGCAGCCAGGACAGGGCGGGGGGGGAAGAGACCCAGTACTTC
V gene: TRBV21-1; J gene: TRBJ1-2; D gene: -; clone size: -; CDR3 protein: CASGVRGGTYGYTF; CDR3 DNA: TGTGCCAGCGGCGTTCGGGGGGGGACCTATGGCTACACCTTC
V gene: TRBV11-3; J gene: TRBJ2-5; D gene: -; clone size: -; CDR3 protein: CASSSATGSQYF; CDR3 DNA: TGTGCCAGCAGCTCCGCGACGGGGTCCCAGTACTTC
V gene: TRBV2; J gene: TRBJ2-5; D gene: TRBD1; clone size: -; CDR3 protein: CATRQGAGETQYF; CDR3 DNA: TGTGCCACAAGACAGGGGGCGGGAGAGACCCAGTACTTC
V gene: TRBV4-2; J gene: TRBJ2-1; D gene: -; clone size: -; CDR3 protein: CASSQADGRGYGEQFF; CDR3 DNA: TGTGCCAGCAGCCAAGCTGACGGGCGGGGATATGGTGAGCAGTTCTTC
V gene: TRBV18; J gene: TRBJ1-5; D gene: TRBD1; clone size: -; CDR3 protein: CASSPQGAQGQPQHF; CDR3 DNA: TGTGCCAGCTCACCACAGGGGGCGCAGGGTCAGCCCCAGCATTTT
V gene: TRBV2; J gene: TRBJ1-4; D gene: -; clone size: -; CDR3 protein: CASRGITSGEKLFF; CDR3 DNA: TGTGCCAGCAGGGGAATTACTAGCGGTGAAAAACTGTTTTTT
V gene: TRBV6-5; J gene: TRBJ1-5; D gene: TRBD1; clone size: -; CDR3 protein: CASRLGQGNQPQHF; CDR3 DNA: TGTGCCAGCAGGCTCGGACAGGGTAATCAGCCCCAGCATTTT
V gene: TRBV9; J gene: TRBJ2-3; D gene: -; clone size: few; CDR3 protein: CASSGDLNTDTQYF; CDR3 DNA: TGTGCCAGCAGTGGAGACTTAAACACAGATACGCAGTATTTT
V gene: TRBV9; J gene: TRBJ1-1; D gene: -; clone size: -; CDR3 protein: CASSVGWAWNTEAFF; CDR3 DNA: TGTGCCAGCAGCGTAGGATGGGCATGGAACACTGAAGCTTTCTTT
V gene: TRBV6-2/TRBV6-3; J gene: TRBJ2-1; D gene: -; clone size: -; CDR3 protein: CASSEGQRYNEQFF; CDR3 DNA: TGTGCCAGCAGCGAAGGACAGCGTTACAATGAGCAGTTCTTC
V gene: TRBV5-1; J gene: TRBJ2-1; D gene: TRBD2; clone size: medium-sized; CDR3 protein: CASSPTGLAVNEQFF; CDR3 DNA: TGCGCCAGCAGCCCCACGGGACTAGCGGTAAATGAGCAGTTCTTC
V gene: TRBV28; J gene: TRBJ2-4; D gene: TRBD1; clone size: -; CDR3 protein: CASSLHRGLGNIQYF; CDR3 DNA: TGTGCCAGCAGTTTACACAGGGGGCTAGGGAACATTCAGTACTTC
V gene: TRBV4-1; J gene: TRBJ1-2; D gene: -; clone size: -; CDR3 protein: CASSQDLGGAVYGYTF; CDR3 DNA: TGCGCCAGCAGCCAAGATCTCGGAGGGGCGGTCTATGGCTACACCTTC
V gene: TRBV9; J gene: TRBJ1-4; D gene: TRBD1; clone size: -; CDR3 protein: CASSETGGTNEKLFF; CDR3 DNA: TGTGCCAGCAGCGAAACAGGGGGAACTAATGAAAAACTGTTTTTT
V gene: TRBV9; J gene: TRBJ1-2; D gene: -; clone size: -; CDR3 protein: CASSVNPRQGIGTVNYGYTF; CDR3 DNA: TGTGCCAGCAGCGTAAACCCGCGCCAGGGAATAGGCACAGTTAACTATGGCTACACCTTC
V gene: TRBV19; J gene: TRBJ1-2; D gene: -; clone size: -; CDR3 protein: CASRVVPRGNYGYTF; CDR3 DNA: TGTGCCAGTAGAGTCGTGCCCAGGGGAAACTATGGCTACACCTTC
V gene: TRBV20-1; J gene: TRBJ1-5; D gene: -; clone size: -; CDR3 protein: CSASQWQYSNQPQHF; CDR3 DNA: TGCAGTGCTAGTCAATGGCAGTATAGCAATCAGCCCCAGCATTTT
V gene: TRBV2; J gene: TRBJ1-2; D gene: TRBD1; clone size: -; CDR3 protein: CASSEAKAGGPYGYTF; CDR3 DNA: TGTGCCAGCAGTGAAGCGAAGGCAGGGGGTCCCTATGGCTACACCTTC
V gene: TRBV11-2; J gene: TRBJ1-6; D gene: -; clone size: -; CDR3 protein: CASSGIGGSPLHF; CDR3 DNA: TGTGCCAGCAGCGGGATAGGGGGTTCACCCCTCCACTTT
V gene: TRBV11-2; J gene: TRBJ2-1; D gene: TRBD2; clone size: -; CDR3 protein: CASSLDGRASGLSIRDEQFF; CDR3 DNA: TGTGCCAGCAGCTTAGATGGCAGGGCTAGCGGACTATCTATACGGGATGAGCAGTTCTTC
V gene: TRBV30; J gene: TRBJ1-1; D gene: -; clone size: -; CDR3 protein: CAWSRGGGEAFF; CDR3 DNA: TGTGCCTGGAGTAGGGGCGGGGGTGAAGCTTTCTTT
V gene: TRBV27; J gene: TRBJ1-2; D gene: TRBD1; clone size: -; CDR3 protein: CASRRDREFGGYTF; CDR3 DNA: TGTGCCAGCAGGCGGGACAGGGAGTTCGGGGGCTACACCTTC
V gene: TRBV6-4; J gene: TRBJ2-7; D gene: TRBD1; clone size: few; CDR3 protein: CASSDTGQRDYEQYF; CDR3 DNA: TGTGCCAGCAGTGATACGGGACAGAGAGACTACGAGCAGTACTTC
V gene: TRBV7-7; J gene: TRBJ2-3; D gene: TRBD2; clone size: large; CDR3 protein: CASSLGAGDTDTQYF; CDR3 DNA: TGTGCTAGCAGCTTAGGGGCGGGGGACACAGATACGCAGTATTTT
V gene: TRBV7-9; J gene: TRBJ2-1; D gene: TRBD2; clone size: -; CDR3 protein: CASSRSGGDYNEQFF; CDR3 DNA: TGTGCCAGCAGTCGTAGCGGGGGGGACTACAATGAGCAGTTCTTC
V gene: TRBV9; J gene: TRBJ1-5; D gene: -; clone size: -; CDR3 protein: CASSESAGGNQPQHF; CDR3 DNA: TGTGCCAGCAGCGAATCGGCCGGGGGGAATCAGCCCCAGCATTTT
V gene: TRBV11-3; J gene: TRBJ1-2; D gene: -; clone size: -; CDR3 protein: CASSQGGEAVYTF; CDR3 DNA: TGTGCCAGCAGCCAGGGCGGGGAAGCGGTCTACACCTTC
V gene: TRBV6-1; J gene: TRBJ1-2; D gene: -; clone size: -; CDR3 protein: CASSEGREVGYGYTF; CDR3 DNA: TGTGCCAGCAGTGAAGGTAGAGAGGTGGGCTATGGCTACACCTTC
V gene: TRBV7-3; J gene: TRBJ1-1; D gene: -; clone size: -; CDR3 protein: CASSPGDRLEAFF; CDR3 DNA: TGTGCCAGCAGCCCGGGGGACCGTCTGGAAGCTTTCTTT
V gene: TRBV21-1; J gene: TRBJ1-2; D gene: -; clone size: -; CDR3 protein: CASSTDICGYTF; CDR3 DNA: TGTGCCAGCAGCACGGACATATGTGGCTACACCTTC
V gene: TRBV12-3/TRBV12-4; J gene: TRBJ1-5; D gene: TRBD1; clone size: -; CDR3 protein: CASSSTGGQPQHF; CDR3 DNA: TGTGCCAGCAGCTCGACAGGGGGGCAGCCCCAGCATTTT
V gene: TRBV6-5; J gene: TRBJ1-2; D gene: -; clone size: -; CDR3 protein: CASSYSLDSPYGYTF; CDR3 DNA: TGTGCCAGCAGTTACTCGTTAGACAGCCCCTATGGCTACACCTTC
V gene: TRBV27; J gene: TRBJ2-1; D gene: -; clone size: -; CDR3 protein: CASRAGTYNEQFF; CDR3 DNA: TGTGCCAGCAGGGCGGGGACTTACAATGAGCAGTTCTTC
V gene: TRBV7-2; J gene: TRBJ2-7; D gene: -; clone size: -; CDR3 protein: CASSAGAGEQYF; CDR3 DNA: TGTGCCAGCAGCGCTGGGGCAGGCGAGCAGTACTTC
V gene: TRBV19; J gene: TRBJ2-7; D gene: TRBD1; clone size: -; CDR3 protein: CASSGWLGTASYEQYF; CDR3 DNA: TGTGCCAGTAGTGGCTGGTTGGGGACAGCCTCCTACGAGCAGTACTTC
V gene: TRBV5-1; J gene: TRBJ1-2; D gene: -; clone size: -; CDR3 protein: CASSLDPGDYGYTF; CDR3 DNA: TGCGCCAGCAGCTTGGACCCAGGGGACTATGGCTACACCTTC